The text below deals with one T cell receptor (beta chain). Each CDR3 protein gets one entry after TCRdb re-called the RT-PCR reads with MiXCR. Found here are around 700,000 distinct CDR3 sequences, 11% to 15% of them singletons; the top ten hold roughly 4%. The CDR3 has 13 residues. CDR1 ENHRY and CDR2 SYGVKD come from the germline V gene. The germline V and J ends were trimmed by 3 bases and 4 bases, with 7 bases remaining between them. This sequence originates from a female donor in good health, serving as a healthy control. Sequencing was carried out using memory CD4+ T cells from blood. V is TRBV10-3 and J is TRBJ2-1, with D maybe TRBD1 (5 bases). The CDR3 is CAISEDRYNEQFF. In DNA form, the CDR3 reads TGTGCCATCAGTGAAGACAGATACAATGAGCAGTTCTTC.